This is a list of T cell receptor beta chains from one sample in a study of T-cell memory formation after mild COVID-19. TCRdb fed the 5' RACE reads into MiXCR, producing one record per CDR3 protein. The sample has about 340,000 distinct CDR3 sequences; around 14% are singletons. The specimen sequenced was PBMCs or a T cell subset sorted from them (not recorded which). Source of these receptors: a man aged 18 to 30 who had mild COVID-19 (a few samples of this study predate the infection). Cell type and time point are not known. The CDR3 runs from the conserved cysteine through the conserved F or W. A D gene is named only where the DNA matches it firmly. Clone size appears in some rows only: once, few, many, or a class for an expanded clone.

TRBJ1-1 | . | TRBV7-7 | many | 13 | CASSSDENTEAFF | TGTGCCAGCAGCTCCGACGAGAACACTGAAGCTTTCTTT
TRBJ2-2 | . | TRBV5-1 | few | 17 | CASSFNPGTKNTGELFF | TGCGCCAGCAGTTTCAACCCCGGGACCAAAAACACCGGGGAGCTGTTTTTT
TRBJ1-2 | . | TRBV20-1 | few | 12 | CSAIRRNYGYTF | TGCAGTGCTATAAGGCGGAACTATGGCTACACCTTC
TRBJ1-5 | TRBD1 | TRBV6-2/TRBV6-3 | . | 18 | CASSPSTNRGAWGQPQHF | TGTGCCAGCAGTCCATCAACCAACAGGGGAGCATGGGGTCAGCCCCAGCATTTT
TRBJ2-7 | TRBD2 | TRBV20-1 | many | 17 | CSALGGASGGATYEQYF | TGCAGTGCCCTGGGCGGGGCGAGCGGGGGGGCGACCTACGAGCAGTACTTC
TRBJ1-6 | . | TRBV6-5 | few | 14 | CASRPEIVNSPLHF | TGTGCCAGCAGACCCGAAATCGTCAATTCACCCCTCCACTTT
TRBJ2-2 | TRBD1 | TRBV29-1 | few | 17 | CSVMTGVDCSNTGELFF | TGCAGCGTGATGACAGGGGTTGATTGCTCGAACACCGGGGAGCTGTTTTTT
TRBJ1-1 | . | TRBV10-3 | . | 11 | CAITTATEAFF | TGTGCCATAACTACAGCGACTGAAGCTTTCTTT
TRBJ2-1 | . | TRBV30 | few | 13 | CAWSVLWGFEQFF | TGTGCCTGGAGTGTATTATGGGGATTTGAGCAGTTCTTC
TRBJ1-5 | . | TRBV6-5 | few | 15 | CASRKQGGGGQPQHF | TGTGCCAGCAGAAAACAGGGAGGAGGGGGTCAGCCCCAGCATTTT
TRBJ1-5 | . | TRBV9 | once | 15 | CASSVAPEGPQPQHF | TGTGCCAGCAGCGTAGCTCCGGAGGGGCCTCAGCCCCAGCATTTT
TRBJ2-7 | . | TRBV11-2 | . | 15 | CASSYPGPEGHEQYF | TGTGCCAGCAGCTACCCGGGACCGGAGGGCCACGAGCAGTACTTC
TRBJ1-2 | . | TRBV24-1 | . | 14 | CATSVAGMRVGYTF | TGTGCCACCAGTGTGGCCGGTATGAGAGTGGGCTACACCTTC
TRBJ1-5 | . | TRBV12-3/TRBV12-4 | few | 15 | CASRGQGIGNQPQHF | TGTGCCAGCAGGGGCCAGGGCATAGGCAATCAGCCCCAGCATTTT
TRBJ1-3 | . | TRBV29-1 | few | 13 | CSVRGSSGNTIYF | TGCAGCGTGAGGGGGAGCTCTGGAAACACCATATATTTT
TRBJ2-2 | . | TRBV11-2 | . | 15 | CASSSFRGDTGELFF | TGTGCCAGCAGCTCATTCAGGGGCGATACCGGGGAGCTGTTTTTT
TRBJ2-3 | TRBD2 | TRBV7-8 | few | 17 | CASSSGRGTRKTDTQYF | TGTGCCAGCAGCTCCGGGAGAGGGACTAGGAAAACAGATACGCAGTATTTT
TRBJ1-2 | TRBD1 | TRBV4-1 | few | 15 | CASSEAGTGGWGYTF | TGCGCCAGCAGCGAAGCCGGGACAGGGGGTTGGGGCTACACCTTC
TRBJ2-1 | TRBD1 | TRBV12-5 | few | 14 | CASGPGTGVYEQFF | TGTGCTAGTGGTCCTGGTACAGGGGTTTATGAGCAGTTCTTC
TRBJ2-1 | TRBD1 | TRBV4-2 | once | 17 | CASSQAPPGQGADEQFF | TGTGCCAGCAGCCAAGCCCCTCCAGGACAGGGGGCCGATGAGCAGTTCTTC
TRBJ1-1 | . | TRBV4-1 | once | 13 | CASSYDMNTEAFF | TGCGCCAGCAGCTATGACATGAACACTGAAGCTTTCTTT
TRBJ1-1 | . | TRBV4-2 | . | 14 | CASSQMGQGTEAFF | TGTGCCAGCAGCCAAATGGGGCAGGGCACTGAAGCTTTCTTT
TRBJ2-2 | TRBD1 | TRBV7-3 | few | 15 | CASSQTGGFTGELFF | TGTGCCAGCAGCCAGACAGGGGGCTTCACCGGGGAGCTGTTTTTT
TRBJ1-2 | . | TRBV4-1 | . | 15 | CASSHHWGQNYGYTF | TGCGCCAGCAGCCACCATTGGGGGCAGAACTATGGCTACACCTTC
TRBJ1-2 | . | TRBV6-2/TRBV6-3 | . | 12 | CASGDGPYGYTF | TGTGCCAGCGGAGACGGACCCTATGGCTACACCTTC
TRBJ1-4 | . | TRBV5-1 | few | 15 | CASSLAGERNEKLFF | TGCGCCAGCAGCTTGGCGGGGGAGAGGAATGAAAAACTGTTTTTT
TRBJ2-3 | . | TRBV20-1 | . | 16 | CSARALLVGGTDTQYF | TGCAGTGCTAGAGCCCTCCTTGTGGGGGGCACAGATACGCAGTATTTT
TRBJ1-5 | TRBD1 | TRBV12-3/TRBV12-4 | . | 14 | CASRGQGDSQPQHF | TGTGCCAGCAGAGGACAGGGGGATAGTCAGCCCCAGCATTTT
TRBJ2-1 | . | TRBV15 | many | 16 | CATSAHGGDPYNEQFF | TGTGCCACCAGCGCCCACGGGGGTGATCCCTACAATGAGCAGTTCTTC
TRBJ2-4 | . | TRBV12-3/TRBV12-4 | many | 13 | CASSLWGPNIQYF | TGTGCCAGCAGTTTGTGGGGGCCAAACATTCAGTACTTC
TRBJ2-4 | . | TRBV12-3/TRBV12-4 | . | 13 | CASSLGMRNIQYF | TGTGCCAGCAGTTTAGGCATGAGAAACATTCAGTACTTC
TRBJ2-3 | TRBD2 | TRBV5-1 | . | 15 | CASSHGTSGEDTQYF | TGCGCCAGCAGTCACGGGACTAGCGGGGAGGATACGCAGTATTTT
TRBJ1-2 | . | TRBV6-1 | few | 13 | CASSDARNYGYTF | TGTGCCAGCAGTGACGCCAGGAACTATGGCTACACCTTC
TRBJ2-3 | . | TRBV20-1 | . | 17 | CSARDRGRPLATDTQYF | TGCAGTGCTAGAGATCGGGGCAGGCCGCTGGCCACAGATACGCAGTATTTT
TRBJ2-1 | TRBD2 | TRBV5-4 | many | 16 | CASSPILAGGQDEQFF | TGTGCCAGCAGCCCTATATTAGCGGGGGGGCAGGATGAGCAGTTCTTC
TRBJ2-5 | . | TRBV5-1 | few | 14 | CASSPTSPLETQYF | TGCGCCAGCAGCCCCACCAGTCCGTTAGAGACCCAGTACTTC
TRBJ2-2 | . | TRBV7-3 | few | 16 | CASSRGQPANTGELFF | TGTGCCAGCAGCCGCGGACAGCCCGCGAACACCGGGGAGCTGTTTTTT
TRBJ2-7 | . | TRBV12-3/TRBV12-4 | . | 13 | CASSPRDSYEQYF | TGTGCCAGCAGTCCTAGGGACTCCTACGAGCAGTACTTC
TRBJ1-1 | . | TRBV4-1 | . | 14 | CASSPRRGSTEAFF | TGCGCCAGCAGCCCTCGAAGGGGGTCCACTGAAGCTTTCTTT
TRBJ2-6 | . | TRBV2 | once | 16 | CASAISTSPGANVLTF | TGTGCCAGTGCGATCTCAACATCACCTGGGGCCAACGTCCTGACTTTC